These T cell receptor beta chains were read from a single sample in a study of spatial heterogeneity in lung cancer. TCRdb independently ran MiXCR on the 5' RACE reads; one entry per CDR3 protein. The sample has about 36,000 distinct CDR3 sequences, 4% to 6% seen once. Sequenced material: PBMCs, taken at surgery. These receptor sequences come from a female donor with early-stage non-small cell lung cancer. The CDR3 runs from the conserved cysteine through the conserved F or W. Fields, in order: D gene, clone size, J gene, V gene, CDR3 DNA, CDR3 protein. D genes are given only for firm matches. Only some rows state a clone size, as once, few, many or a class for expanded clones.

d_call: -
clone_size: -
j_call: TRBJ2-5
v_call: TRBV6-5
cdr3_nt: TGTGCCAGCAGTCCCCCGGGGCAAGAGACCCGGTACTTC
cdr3_aa: CASSPPGQETRYF

d_call: -
clone_size: many
j_call: TRBJ2-7
v_call: TRBV5-1
cdr3_nt: TGCGCCAGCAGCTTTTGGGCGGGTTCCTACGAGCAGTACTTC
cdr3_aa: CASSFWAGSYEQYF

d_call: TRBD2
clone_size: many
j_call: TRBJ2-1
v_call: TRBV20-1
cdr3_nt: TGCAGTGCCAAGGGCGGGACTAGTACTAATGAGCAGTTCTTC
cdr3_aa: CSAKGGTSTNEQFF

d_call: -
clone_size: -
j_call: TRBJ1-6
v_call: TRBV2
cdr3_nt: TGTGCCAGCAGTGAACAGTCGCCCTATTCACCCCTCCACTTT
cdr3_aa: CASSEQSPYSPLHF

d_call: -
clone_size: -
j_call: TRBJ2-7
v_call: TRBV11-2
cdr3_nt: TGTGCCAGCAGTACCCGGGCCTACGAGCAGTACTTC
cdr3_aa: CASSTRAYEQYF

d_call: -
clone_size: many
j_call: TRBJ2-1
v_call: TRBV7-2
cdr3_nt: TGTGCCAGCAGCTTAGGAGGTGAGCAGTTCTTC
cdr3_aa: CASSLGGEQFF

d_call: TRBD2
clone_size: many
j_call: TRBJ2-5
v_call: TRBV20-1
cdr3_nt: TGCAGTGCTAGAGATCCCCTAGCGGGGGGATCAACCCAGTACTTC
cdr3_aa: CSARDPLAGGSTQYF

d_call: -
clone_size: many
j_call: TRBJ2-3
v_call: TRBV7-9
cdr3_nt: TGTGCCAGCAGCTTTTCAACTAGCACAGATACGCAGTATTTT
cdr3_aa: CASSFSTSTDTQYF

d_call: TRBD2
clone_size: many
j_call: TRBJ2-1
v_call: TRBV6-6
cdr3_nt: TGTGCCAGCGGAGCGGGAGTTGTCTACAATGAGCAGTTCTTC
cdr3_aa: CASGAGVVYNEQFF

d_call: -
clone_size: few
j_call: TRBJ1-2
v_call: TRBV7-2
cdr3_nt: TGTGCCAGCAGCTCGCAATGGGGTGATGGCTACACCTTC
cdr3_aa: CASSSQWGDGYTF

d_call: -
clone_size: many
j_call: TRBJ2-7
v_call: TRBV4-3
cdr3_nt: TGCGCCAGCAGCCAACTCCTCCAAGGCGAGCAGTACTTC
cdr3_aa: CASSQLLQGEQYF

d_call: TRBD1
clone_size: many
j_call: TRBJ2-5
v_call: TRBV18
cdr3_nt: TGTGCCAGCTCGCCGAAGACAGGGGGCCAAGAGACCCAGTACTTC
cdr3_aa: CASSPKTGGQETQYF

d_call: -
clone_size: -
j_call: TRBJ2-2
v_call: TRBV11-2
cdr3_nt: TGTGCCAGCAGCTTCTTAGTTTTTAACACCGGGGAGCTGTTATTT
cdr3_aa: CASSFLVFNTGELLF

d_call: TRBD2
clone_size: many
j_call: TRBJ2-1
v_call: TRBV10-1
cdr3_nt: TGCGCCAGCAGTGAGGACATAGCGGGAGGACCGTACAATGAGCAGTTCTTC
cdr3_aa: CASSEDIAGGPYNEQFF

d_call: -
clone_size: -
j_call: TRBJ2-1
v_call: TRBV6-1
cdr3_nt: TGTGCCAGCAGTACCCGGGACCCCGATTACGAGACTGAGCAGTTCTTC
cdr3_aa: CASSTRDPDYETEQFF

d_call: -
clone_size: -
j_call: TRBJ2-6
v_call: TRBV6-1
cdr3_nt: TGTGCCAGCCGCGATAGTACAGGGTCTGGGGCCAACGTCCTGACTTTC
cdr3_aa: CASRDSTGSGANVLTF

d_call: TRBD1
clone_size: many
j_call: TRBJ2-7
v_call: TRBV27
cdr3_nt: TGTGCCAGCAGTTTCCGGACAGGGGCCCTCGAGCAGTACTTC
cdr3_aa: CASSFRTGALEQYF

d_call: -
clone_size: few
j_call: TRBJ2-7
v_call: TRBV2
cdr3_nt: TGTGCCAGCAGCACCGAGGGGATCTCCTACGAGCAGTACTTC
cdr3_aa: CASSTEGISYEQYF

d_call: TRBD2
clone_size: -
j_call: TRBJ2-7
v_call: TRBV28
cdr3_nt: TGTGCCAGCACCCGTCGCGGGGGGACCCCCTACGAGCAGTACTTC
cdr3_aa: CASTRRGGTPYEQYF

d_call: -
clone_size: -
j_call: TRBJ1-5
v_call: TRBV20-1
cdr3_nt: TGCAGTGCTAGAGAGGCGAATCAGCCCCAGCATTTT
cdr3_aa: CSAREANQPQHF

d_call: -
clone_size: many
j_call: TRBJ2-3
v_call: TRBV5-1
cdr3_nt: TGCGCCAGCAGCCTTTCCACAGATACGCAGTATTTT
cdr3_aa: CASSLSTDTQYF

d_call: -
clone_size: many
j_call: TRBJ2-1
v_call: TRBV6-1
cdr3_nt: TGTGCCAGCAGCCCTCTGGGCAATGAGCAGTTCTTC
cdr3_aa: CASSPLGNEQFF

d_call: -
clone_size: many
j_call: TRBJ2-7
v_call: TRBV2
cdr3_nt: TGTGCCAGCAGTGTACTACAGACCTACGAGCAGTACTTC
cdr3_aa: CASSVLQTYEQYF

d_call: -
clone_size: many
j_call: TRBJ1-5
v_call: TRBV20-1
cdr3_nt: TGCAGTGCTTCACTTTTTGGGGGAGGCAATCAGCCCCAGCATTTT
cdr3_aa: CSASLFGGGNQPQHF

d_call: TRBD2
clone_size: few
j_call: TRBJ2-3
v_call: TRBV6-5
cdr3_nt: TGTGCCAGCAGTTACTCCCCCAGCGGGGGGTCCGCGCAGTATTTT
cdr3_aa: CASSYSPSGGSAQYF

d_call: -
clone_size: medium-sized
j_call: TRBJ2-4
v_call: TRBV10-3
cdr3_nt: TGTGCCATCAGTGAGGGTCTAGGGAGAGGAAGCATTCAGTACTTC
cdr3_aa: CAISEGLGRGSIQYF

d_call: -
clone_size: many
j_call: TRBJ1-2
v_call: TRBV28
cdr3_nt: TGTGCCAGCAGTCAATGGACAGACTATGGCTACACCTTC
cdr3_aa: CASSQWTDYGYTF

d_call: TRBD1
clone_size: once
j_call: TRBJ1-6
v_call: TRBV9
cdr3_nt: TGTGCCAGCAGCGTGGACGGGACAGTTGGAACTTCACCCCTCCACTTT
cdr3_aa: CASSVDGTVGTSPLHF

d_call: TRBD2
clone_size: few
j_call: TRBJ2-3
v_call: TRBV3-1
cdr3_nt: TGTGCCAGCAGCCCGTCCGGCGGGGGTGGAGGTGGTACGCAGTATTTT
cdr3_aa: CASSPSGGGGGGTQYF

d_call: -
clone_size: many
j_call: TRBJ1-5
v_call: TRBV5-5
cdr3_nt: TGTGCCAGCAGCTTGTTGGGGATTAGCAATCAGCCCCAGCATTTT
cdr3_aa: CASSLLGISNQPQHF

d_call: TRBD1
clone_size: many
j_call: TRBJ2-3
v_call: TRBV7-9
cdr3_nt: TGTGCCAGCAGCGCGATGGACAGGGCAGATACGCAGTATTTT
cdr3_aa: CASSAMDRADTQYF

d_call: -
clone_size: many
j_call: TRBJ2-1
v_call: TRBV10-1
cdr3_nt: TGCGCCAGCAGTGAAATGGATGAGCAGTTCTTC
cdr3_aa: CASSEMDEQFF

d_call: TRBD1
clone_size: medium-sized
j_call: TRBJ1-1
v_call: TRBV12-3/TRBV12-4
cdr3_nt: TGTGCCAGCAGTCTCGGGACAGAAGAGGCCACTGAAGCTTTCTTT
cdr3_aa: CASSLGTEEATEAFF

d_call: TRBD1
clone_size: many
j_call: TRBJ2-5
v_call: TRBV28
cdr3_nt: TGTGCCAGCAGTTTACTACAGGGGGCGGACCAAGAGACCCAGTACTTC
cdr3_aa: CASSLLQGADQETQYF

d_call: -
clone_size: many
j_call: TRBJ2-2
v_call: TRBV6-2/TRBV6-3
cdr3_nt: TGTGCCAGCAGTAAGGGAGTATTGGCCGGGGAGCTGTTTTTT
cdr3_aa: CASSKGVLAGELFF

d_call: TRBD2
clone_size: few
j_call: TRBJ2-3
v_call: TRBV7-7
cdr3_nt: TGTGCTAGCAGCTTAGCCCCAATTCAAGCGGGAGGCGCAGATACGCAGTATTTT
cdr3_aa: CASSLAPIQAGGADTQYF

d_call: -
clone_size: many
j_call: TRBJ1-2
v_call: TRBV6-5
cdr3_nt: TGTGCCAGCAGCCCCAGGGAGGCCTTTGGCTACACCTTC
cdr3_aa: CASSPREAFGYTF

d_call: -
clone_size: many
j_call: TRBJ2-2
v_call: TRBV12-3/TRBV12-4
cdr3_nt: TGTGCCAGCCGTCCAGTTAGTAGCACCGGGGAGCTGTTTTTT
cdr3_aa: CASRPVSSTGELFF

d_call: -
clone_size: many
j_call: TRBJ2-3
v_call: TRBV7-9
cdr3_nt: TGTGCCAGCAGCCCCAGGCCCACCTCGGGGCAGTATTTT
cdr3_aa: CASSPRPTSGQYF

d_call: -
clone_size: few
j_call: TRBJ1-1
v_call: TRBV5-1
cdr3_nt: TGCGCCAGCAGCTTGGGAGGGGCGGGGAACACTGAAGCTTTCTTT
cdr3_aa: CASSLGGAGNTEAFF